This T cell receptor (beta chain) is drawn from a study of post-analysis software for immune sequencing data. Whole-study results and caveats: TRBV5-6, TRBV5-1 and TRBV20-1 were among several TRBV segments more frequent in patients than controls.

Trimming took 6 bases from V and 10 from J, leaving 9 bases between them. CDR3 length: 11 residues. Germline CDR1 and CDR2: KGHDR and SFDVKD. Researchers reported that TCR beta cDNA libraries carried unique molecular identifiers. TCRdb ran MiXCR on the PCR reads and lists one entry per CDR3 protein. The repertoire includes about 500,000 distinct CDR3 sequences, nearly 45% of them detected once, and around 10% sits in the top ten. The sample holds a few counts of this clonotype. Its antigen is not identified. The sample consisted of blood. The sequence was obtained from a girl aged 10-17 years with multiple sclerosis. V is TRBV24-1 and J is TRBJ2-1; D is ambiguous. The DNA of the CDR3 is TGTGCCACCAGTTCGGTAGGAGAGCAGTTCTTC. Translated: CATSSVGEQFF.